The rows below give T cell receptor beta chains drawn from one sample of a study of lung T cells in sarcoidosis with Löfgren's syndrome. Each CDR3 protein gets one entry after TCRdb re-called the reads with MiXCR. The data contain more than 50,000 distinct CDR3 sequences, 20% to 25% of them singletons. Sequencing input: CD4+ T cells from PBMCs. These receptors were obtained from a human donor with sarcoidosis (Löfgren's syndrome or another form), or a control subject (not recorded which). Both conserved end residues are part of each CDR3. The D gene is left open where the match is weak. Some rows mark clone size as missing; the rest say once, few, many or name a class of expanded clone.

DNA	CDR3	size	D	V	J
TGTGCCAGCAGCTCAGGGCTCTCCTTAGCGGGGGGGCCAGGAGATACGCAGTATTTT	CASSSGLSLAGGPGDTQYF	NA	TRBD2	TRBV11-2	TRBJ2-3
TGTGCCAGTTCGACAGGACCCTATGGCTACACCTTC	CASSTGPYGYTF	few	NA	TRBV7-9	TRBJ1-2
TGTGCCAGCGCAGATTCGGATACGCAGTATTTT	CASADSDTQYF	many	NA	TRBV6-1	TRBJ2-3
TGTGCCAGCAGCCCCCCAGGGGGTATCGATCAGCCCCAGCATTTT	CASSPPGGIDQPQHF	many	TRBD1	TRBV28	TRBJ1-5
TGCGCCAGCAGTGGATCAACTAATGAAAAACTGTTTTTT	CASSGSTNEKLFF	few	NA	TRBV10-1	TRBJ1-4
TGTGCCAGCACCCTCGGCAGGGAGAATTCACCCCTCCACTTT	CASTLGRENSPLHF	NA	NA	TRBV2	TRBJ1-6
TGTGCCAGCAGTTACCTAGCGGGAGGGTCAGATACGCAGTATTTT	CASSYLAGGSDTQYF	many	TRBD2	TRBV28	TRBJ2-3
TGTGCCAGCAGTTCGGCCGGGAACACCGGGGAGCTGTTTTTT	CASSSAGNTGELFF	many	NA	TRBV6-1	TRBJ2-2
TGTGCCGGGCTGACCCGCTCCTACAATGAGCAGTTCTTC	CAGLTRSYNEQFF	few	NA	TRBV6-5	TRBJ2-1
TGTGCCAGCAGCTTCACTAGCGGGGGGGCCCAGTACTTC	CASSFTSGGAQYF	NA	TRBD2	TRBV5-4	TRBJ2-5
TGTGCCAGCAGTGGTGGGCTTTACAATGAGCAGTTCTTC	CASSGGLYNEQFF	NA	NA	TRBV7-9	TRBJ2-1
TGTGCCAGCAGTTTAATTCCAGGGAAATCCTATAATTCACCCCTCCACTTT	CASSLIPGKSYNSPLHF	many	NA	TRBV27	TRBJ1-6
TGTGCCAGCAGTGGAAGGCAGGGGGCTTTTGCTGCCGGGGAGCTGTTTTTT	CASSGRQGAFAAGELFF	few	TRBD1	TRBV25-1	TRBJ2-2
TGTGCCAGCAGCTCCCTCTCCGTGGAAAAACTGTTTTTT	CASSSLSVEKLFF	NA	NA	TRBV5-6	TRBJ1-4
TGTGCCAGCAGCCAAGGGGCTACAAACACCGGGGAGCTGTTTTTT	CASSQGATNTGELFF	many	NA	TRBV6-1	TRBJ2-2
TGTGCCAGCAGTGCGGGCATTGGGGCCCAGCCCCAGCATTTT	CASSAGIGAQPQHF	many	NA	TRBV6-1	TRBJ1-5
TGTGCCAGCAGCCGCCTAGGAGGAAACACCATATATTTT	CASSRLGGNTIYF	many	NA	TRBV14	TRBJ1-3
TGTGCCAGCAGTGAAGGCAGGGGTGTCTCCGGGGCCAACGTCCTGACTTTC	CASSEGRGVSGANVLTF	NA	NA	TRBV2	TRBJ2-6
TGCAGCGTTGAAGGGTTTGGGACAGGGTCCTACGAGCAGTACTTC	CSVEGFGTGSYEQYF	NA	TRBD1	TRBV29-1	TRBJ2-7
TGTGCCAGCAGCCAGCGGACAGGGGGTCTCACTGAAGCTTTCTTT	CASSQRTGGLTEAFF	NA	TRBD1	TRBV14	TRBJ1-1
TGTGCCAGCAGTTTATTTGGGGCTACCACTGAAGCTTTCTTT	CASSLFGATTEAFF	many	NA	TRBV27	TRBJ1-1